Described below is a single T cell receptor beta chain sequence and its context. The data were obtained in a study of T cell changes during pregnancy in multiple sclerosis. The repertoire was sequenced with immunoSEQ multiplex PCR; TCRdb's copy has only in-frame clones and lacks some. Among roughly 59,000 clones listed, around 91% were seen once. Sequenced here: peripheral blood, sampled in the third trimester of pregnancy. The clonotype comes from a female donor in good health, enrolled as a control in a pregnancy study.

In DNA, the CDR3 is TGCGCCAGCAGCCCATTCAGGGTACCCTCCTACGAGCAGTACTTC. Its protein is CASSPFRVPSYEQYF. This chain links TRBV4-3 with TRBJ2-7; TRBD1 is a possible D gene (5 bases). The CDR3 totals 15 residues. The ends were cut back, 4 bases at V and 0 bases at J, with 13 bases in the middle. CDR1 is LGHNA and CDR2 is YSLEER in the germline V gene.